This T cell receptor beta chain was documented in a study of shared clonotypes between healthy human individuals. In the study overall: Each donor's CD8 memory used one plate, CD8 naive two, each CD4 subset three.

This CDR3 spans 15 amino acids. V lost 0 bases to trimming and J lost 7 bases, with 12 bases between them. Germline V CDR1 and CDR2: LGHNA, YSLEER. Deep was the level used in running the assay. Method: immunoSEQ multiplex PCR; TCRdb's copy keeps in-frame clones and lacks some. The repertoire consists of around 1 million clones, with approximately 76% occurring once and the leading ten covering approximately 1.5%. Specimen: memory CD4+ T cells sorted from blood. Subset in this sample: CD45RA-negative fraction. The rearrangement joins TRBV4-3 to TRBJ2-2; no firm D call. This clonotype was sampled from a man between 18 and 29 years old in good health. CDR3 residues: CASSQDPAKGGELFF. The CDR3, as DNA: TGCGCCAGCAGCCAAGATCCCGCTAAGGGCGGGGAGCTGTTTTTT.